This entry is about one T cell receptor beta chain. V was shortened by 2 bases and J by 5 bases, with 7 bases between the two germline ends. This CDR3 has 13 amino acids. In the original workflow: Nucleated cell counts were estimated from reference gene primer amplification. Assay: immunoSEQ multiplex PCR; the TCRdb copy retains only in-frame clones and omits some. That table furnishes V, J and clone size, whereas the DNA furnished D and trimming. The data contain approximately 270,000 clones, about 89% of them singletons. This sample is drawn from a study of blood T cell repertoires in COVID-19. Cohort assignment relied on participant-reported clinical history.

The material sequenced was PBMCs or T cells enriched from blood (not recorded which). The chain has TRBV12-3 or TRBV12-4 and TRBJ1-5, with D unresolved. The source is a human donor in a cohort exposed to, infected with or recovered from COVID-19 (not recorded which). The donor label of this sample is uncertain. CDR3 DNA sequence: TGTGCCAGCAGTTTAAATCGGGATCAGCCCCAGCATTTT. Its protein is CASSLNRDQPQHF.